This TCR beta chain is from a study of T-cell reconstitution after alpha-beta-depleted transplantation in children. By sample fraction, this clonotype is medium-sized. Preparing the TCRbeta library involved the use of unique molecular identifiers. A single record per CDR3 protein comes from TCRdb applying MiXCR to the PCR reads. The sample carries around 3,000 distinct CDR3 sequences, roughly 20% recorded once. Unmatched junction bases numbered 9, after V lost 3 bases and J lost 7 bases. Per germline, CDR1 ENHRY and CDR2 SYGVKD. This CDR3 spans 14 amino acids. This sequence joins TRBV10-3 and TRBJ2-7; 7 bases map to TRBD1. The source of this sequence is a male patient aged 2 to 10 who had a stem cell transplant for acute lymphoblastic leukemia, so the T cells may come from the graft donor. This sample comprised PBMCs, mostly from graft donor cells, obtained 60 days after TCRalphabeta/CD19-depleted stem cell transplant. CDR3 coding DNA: TGTGCCATCAGTGAAACAGGGGAACTTACGGAGCAGTACTTC. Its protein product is CAISETGELTEQYF.